Sequencing of this T cell receptor (beta chain) was carried out in a study of blood T cells in healthy people across ages. The authors ran a second PCR of about 7 to 11 cycles using a sample-barcoded 5' primer and a J-beta primer mix. TCRdb called the 5' RACE reads again in MiXCR, with one record for every CDR3 protein. The sample yields fewer than 650,000 distinct CDR3 sequences, about 28% seen once. This clonotype was observed a handful of times. The CDR3 contains 15 residues. Germline V gives CDR1 SGHTA, CDR2 FQGNSA. With 0 bases removed from V and 2 bases from J, the gap between germline ends came to 11 bases. The sample also formed part of further work on T cells of mothers and their children.

The sequenced sample was blood. The J gene is TRBJ2-7, the V gene TRBV7-2; no reliable D call. The TCR sequence derives from a boy between 2 and 10 years old in good health. The CDR3 DNA sequence: TGTGCCAGCAGCTTAGCAGGGTTGAACCCCTACGAGCAGTACTTC. Protein product: CASSLAGLNPYEQYF.